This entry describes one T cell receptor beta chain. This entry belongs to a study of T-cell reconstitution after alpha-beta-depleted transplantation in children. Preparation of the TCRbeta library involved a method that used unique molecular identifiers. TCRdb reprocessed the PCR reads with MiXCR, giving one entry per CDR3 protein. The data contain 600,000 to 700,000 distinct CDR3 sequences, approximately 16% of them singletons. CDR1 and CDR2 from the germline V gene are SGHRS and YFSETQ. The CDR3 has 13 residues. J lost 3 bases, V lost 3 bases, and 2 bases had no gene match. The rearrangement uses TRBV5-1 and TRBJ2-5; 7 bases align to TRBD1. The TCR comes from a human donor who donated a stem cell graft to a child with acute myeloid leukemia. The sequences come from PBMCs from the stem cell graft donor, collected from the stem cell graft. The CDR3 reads CASSWQGEETQYF. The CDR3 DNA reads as TGCGCCAGCAGCTGGCAGGGGGAAGAGACCCAGTACTTC.